This note documents a single T cell receptor beta chain sequence. Its antigen is still unknown. No much larger clone exists at a distance of one base, and base qualities are not known. In the germline V gene, CDR1 corresponds to SGHRS and CDR2 to YFSETQ. Reading from cysteine to phenylalanine, the CDR3 counts 13 amino acids. The only DNA kept is the CDR3, 39 bases in frame from the first base. V loses 4 bases, J loses 1 base, and the germline ends lie 8 bases apart. TCRbeta CDR3 regions were amplified from genomic DNA using the immunoSEQ Assay, a bias-controlled multiplex PCR. The authors processed their data as follows. Within the assay, amplification of reference gene primers was used to estimate how many nucleated cells each sample contained. Sequence reads were collapsed and filtered to measure the absolute abundance of every unique TCRbeta CDR3 rearrangement. Productive Simpson clonality was computed per sample as the square root of Simpson's diversity index over productive rearrangements. TCRdb limited this immuneACCESS table to in-frame rearrangements with V and J called. A share of clones is missing; checked studies link under half to unresolved V genes, and the rest is unexplained. The V and J calls and clone size were taken over from that table, and D and trimming were inferred from the DNA. The sample table holds around 100,000 clones, of which approximately 84% were seen once. The ten top clones hold 3% to 4% of the sample.

Each collaborating institution followed its own protocols to collect whole blood in K2EDTA tubes. For TCRbeta analysis, collaborator samples were shipped as frozen whole blood, as isolated PBMCs, or as DNA extracted from either sample type. This entry is derived from a study of blood T cell repertoires in COVID-19 (TCRdb year 2020). Broadly, across the study: Samples from collaborators originated in the United States, Italy and Spain and spanned both the acute and convalescent phases of COVID-19. The material from the prospective study consisted of cDNA or gDNA derived from T cells, B-cell-depleted T cells, or PBMCs. Subjects who had been exposed to COVID-19, were actively infected with it, or had recovered from it provided the deeply sampled blood TCRbeta repertoires that made up the dataset. A freely available public database, intended as a resource for researchers studying the immune response to SARS-CoV-2, is where the repertoires were released. The samples were drawn from two sources: the first 160 participants of the ongoing ImmuneRACE study, and 950 to 1,500 subjects contributed by 6 global collaborators. The sample metadata nearly always contained a de-identified subject ID, COVID-19 status, age in years and sex. HLA class I and class II types, where available, came from metadata supplied by the sample provider rather than from assay-based typing.

Study-wide conclusions, independent of this receptor: The quantity of clinical and demographic metadata differed by source and by participant and was supplied without curation.

This clonotype originated in a man between 35 and 55 years old with acute or convalescent COVID-19. The chain employs TRBV5-1 and TRBJ1-1; TRBD1 is a weak D gene call, 5 bases matching. Sequenced sample: peripheral blood. The CDR3: CASSLDKNTEAFF. The nucleotide sequence reads TGCGCCAGCAGCCTGGACAAGAACACTGAAGCTTTCTTT. With all but the CDR3 taken from the reference TRBV5-1 and TRBJ1-1 genes, the full variable domain is: KAGVTQTPRYLIKTRGQQVTLSCSPISGHRSVSWYQQTPGQGLQFLFEYFSETQRNKGNFPGRFSGRQFSNSRSEMNVSTLELGDSALYLCASSLDKNTEAFFGQGTRLTVV.